The clone carrying this TCR beta chain showed up many times. No cell sorting was done before RNA was extracted from the tissue. The normal lung tissue was taken more than 3 cm from the tumor edge. Three rounds of nested PCR, following a modified ARM-PCR protocol, produced the TCRbeta library. TCRdb analysed the multiplex PCR reads with MiXCR anew, one entry per CDR3 protein. The table records 100,000 or so distinct CDR3 sequences, 80% of them present only once. This sample is drawn from a study of tumor and adjacent non-tumor tissue in lung cancer. J lost 1 base, V lost 6 bases, and 5 bases had no gene match. CDR1 is DFQATT and CDR2 is SNEGSKA in the germline V gene (reference sequence). The CDR3 extends over 14 amino acids.

The V call is TRBV20-1, the J call TRBJ2-7; TRBD2 matches at 11 bases. Sequenced: distant non-tumor lung tissue. This receptor was obtained from a man aged 55 to 70 with small cell lung cancer. In nucleotides, the CDR3 is TGCAGTGCCCGTAGCGGGAGGGGTTCCTACGAGCAGTACTTC. Protein product: CSARSGRGSYEQYF.